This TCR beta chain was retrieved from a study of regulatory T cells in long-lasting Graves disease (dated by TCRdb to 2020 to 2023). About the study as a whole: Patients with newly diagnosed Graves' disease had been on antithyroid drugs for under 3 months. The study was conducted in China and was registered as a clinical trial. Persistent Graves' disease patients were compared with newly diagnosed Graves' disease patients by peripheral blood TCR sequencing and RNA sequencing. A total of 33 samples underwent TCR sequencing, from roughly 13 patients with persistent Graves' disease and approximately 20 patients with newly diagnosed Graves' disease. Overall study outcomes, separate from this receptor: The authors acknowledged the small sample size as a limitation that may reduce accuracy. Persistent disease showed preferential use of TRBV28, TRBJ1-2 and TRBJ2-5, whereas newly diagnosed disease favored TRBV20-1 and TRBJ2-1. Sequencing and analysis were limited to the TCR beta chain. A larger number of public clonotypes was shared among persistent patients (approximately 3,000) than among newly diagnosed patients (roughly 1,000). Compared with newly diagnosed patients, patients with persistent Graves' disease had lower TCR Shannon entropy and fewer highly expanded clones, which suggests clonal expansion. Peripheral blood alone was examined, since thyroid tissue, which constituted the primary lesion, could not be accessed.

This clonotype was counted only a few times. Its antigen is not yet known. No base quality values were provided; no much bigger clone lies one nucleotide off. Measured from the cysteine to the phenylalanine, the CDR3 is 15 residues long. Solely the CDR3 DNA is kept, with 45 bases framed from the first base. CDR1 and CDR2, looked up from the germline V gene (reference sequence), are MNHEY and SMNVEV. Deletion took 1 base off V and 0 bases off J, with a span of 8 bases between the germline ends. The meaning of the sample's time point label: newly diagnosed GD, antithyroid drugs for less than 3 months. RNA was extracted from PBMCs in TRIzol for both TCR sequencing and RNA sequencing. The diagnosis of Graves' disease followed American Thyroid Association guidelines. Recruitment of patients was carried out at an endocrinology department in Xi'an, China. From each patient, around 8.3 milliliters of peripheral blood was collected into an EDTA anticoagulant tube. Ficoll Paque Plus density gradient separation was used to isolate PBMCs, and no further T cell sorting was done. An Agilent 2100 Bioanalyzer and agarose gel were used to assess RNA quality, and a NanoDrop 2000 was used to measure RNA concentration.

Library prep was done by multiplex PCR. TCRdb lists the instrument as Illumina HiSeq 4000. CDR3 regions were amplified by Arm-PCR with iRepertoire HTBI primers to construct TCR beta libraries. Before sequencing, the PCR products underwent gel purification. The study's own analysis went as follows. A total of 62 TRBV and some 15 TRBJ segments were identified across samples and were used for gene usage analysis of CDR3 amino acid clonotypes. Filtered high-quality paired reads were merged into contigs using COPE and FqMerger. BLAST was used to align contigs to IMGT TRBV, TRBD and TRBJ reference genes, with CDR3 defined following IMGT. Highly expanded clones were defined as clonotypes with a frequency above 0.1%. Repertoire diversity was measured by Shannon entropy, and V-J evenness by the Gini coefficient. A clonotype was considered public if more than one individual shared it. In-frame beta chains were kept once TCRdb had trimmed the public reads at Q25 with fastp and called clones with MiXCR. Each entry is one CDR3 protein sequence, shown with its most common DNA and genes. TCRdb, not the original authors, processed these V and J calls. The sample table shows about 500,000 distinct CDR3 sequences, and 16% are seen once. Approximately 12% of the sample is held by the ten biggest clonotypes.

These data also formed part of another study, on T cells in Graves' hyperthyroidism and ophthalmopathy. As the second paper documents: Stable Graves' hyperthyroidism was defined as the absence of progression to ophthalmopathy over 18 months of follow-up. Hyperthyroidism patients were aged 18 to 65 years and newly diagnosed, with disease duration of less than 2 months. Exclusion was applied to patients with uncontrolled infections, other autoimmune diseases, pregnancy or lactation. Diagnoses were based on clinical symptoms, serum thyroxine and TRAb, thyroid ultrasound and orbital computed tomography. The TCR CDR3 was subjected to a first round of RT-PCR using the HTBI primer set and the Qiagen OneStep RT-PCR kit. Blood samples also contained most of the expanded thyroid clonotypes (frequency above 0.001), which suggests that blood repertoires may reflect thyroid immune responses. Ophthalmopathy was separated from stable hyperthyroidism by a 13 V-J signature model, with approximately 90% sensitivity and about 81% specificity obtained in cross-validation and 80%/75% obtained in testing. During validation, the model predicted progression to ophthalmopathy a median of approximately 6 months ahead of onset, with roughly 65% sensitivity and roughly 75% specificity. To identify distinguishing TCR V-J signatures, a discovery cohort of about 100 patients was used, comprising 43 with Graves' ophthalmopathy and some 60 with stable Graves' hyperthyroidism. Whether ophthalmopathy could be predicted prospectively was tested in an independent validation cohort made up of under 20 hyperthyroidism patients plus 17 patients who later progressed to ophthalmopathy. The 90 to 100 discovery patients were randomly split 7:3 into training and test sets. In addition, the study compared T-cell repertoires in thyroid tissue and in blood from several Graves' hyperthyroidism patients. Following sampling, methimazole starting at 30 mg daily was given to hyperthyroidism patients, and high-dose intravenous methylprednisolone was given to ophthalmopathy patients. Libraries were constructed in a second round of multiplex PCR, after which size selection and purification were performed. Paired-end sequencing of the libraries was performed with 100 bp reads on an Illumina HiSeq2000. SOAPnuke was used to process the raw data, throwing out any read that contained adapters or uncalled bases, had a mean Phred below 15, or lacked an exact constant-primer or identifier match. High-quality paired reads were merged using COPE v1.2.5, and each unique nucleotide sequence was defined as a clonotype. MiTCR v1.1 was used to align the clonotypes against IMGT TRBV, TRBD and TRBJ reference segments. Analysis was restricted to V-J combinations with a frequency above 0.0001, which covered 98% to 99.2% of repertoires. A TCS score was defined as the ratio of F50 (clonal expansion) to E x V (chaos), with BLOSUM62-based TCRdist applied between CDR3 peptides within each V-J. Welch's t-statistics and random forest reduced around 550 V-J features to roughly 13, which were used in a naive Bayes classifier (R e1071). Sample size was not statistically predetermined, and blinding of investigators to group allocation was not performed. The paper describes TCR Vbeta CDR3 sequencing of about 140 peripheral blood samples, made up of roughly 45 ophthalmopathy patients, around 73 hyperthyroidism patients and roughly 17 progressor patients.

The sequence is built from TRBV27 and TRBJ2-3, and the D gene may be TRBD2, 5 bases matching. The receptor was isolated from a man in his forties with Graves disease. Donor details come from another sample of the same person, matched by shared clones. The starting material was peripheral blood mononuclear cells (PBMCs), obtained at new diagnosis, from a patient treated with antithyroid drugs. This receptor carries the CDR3 CASSLYAGSTDTQYF. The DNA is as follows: TGTGCCAGCAGTTTATATGCGGGTAGCACAGATACGCAGTATTTT.